This T cell receptor beta chain is drawn from a study of T-cell memory formation after mild COVID-19. Whole-study results and caveats: In second-wave clones peaking day 37, SARS-CoV-2 specificity remained unconfirmed. Pre-infection memory harbored some responding clones, suggesting cross-reactive memory joined. Contracting CD4+ clones were located mainly in CM and EM, and CD8+ clones in EMRA. Later expanders leaned CD4+, whereas clones that contracted between day 15 and 85 were balanced CD4/CD8.

TCRdb ran MiXCR on the 5' RACE reads and lists one entry per CDR3 protein. The sample holds 300,000 to 400,000 distinct CDR3 sequences, approximately 15% seen once. Worth noting for this clonotype: Its matching antigen is unknown.

Germline-derived CDR1 and CDR2 are SEHNR and FQNEAQ (reference sequence). With 4 bases clipped from V and 13 bases from J, the junction kept 15 bases outside the gene matches. CDR3 length: 15 amino acids. What was sequenced was PBMCs or a T cell subset sorted from them (not recorded which). The sequence was obtained from a man between 18 and 35 years old who had mild COVID-19 (a few samples of this study predate the infection). Cell type and time point are not known. The chain links TRBV7-9 to TRBJ1-2, with 10 bases matching TRBD1. The CDR3 region has the DNA TGTGCCAGCAGCTCCGCTAAGACGGGACAGGGGAAGTCCACCTTC. Amino acid sequence: CASSSAKTGQGKSTF.